This T cell receptor (beta chain) was observed in a study of control samples from healthy donors and cancer patients. Produced via immunoSEQ multiplex PCR; TCRdb's table is partial and in-frame only. The sample has some 180,000 clones. The specimen was blood. The receptor was isolated from a woman aged 30 to 39 in good health.

This chain's CDR3 is CASSHQIGTSGSQETQYF. The CDR3 DNA sequence: TGTGCCAGCAGCCACCAAATCGGGACTAGCGGGTCCCAAGAGACCCAGTACTTC. This chain uses TRBV3-1 (or the pseudogene TRBV3-2) with TRBJ2-5; 12 nucleotides align to TRBD2. This CDR3 has 18 amino acids. J was trimmed by 1 base and V by 3 bases; bases with no gene match: 9. Germline-derived CDR1 and CDR2 are LGHDT and YNNKEL (reference sequence).